What follows is one T cell receptor (beta chain) and its context. Assay: immunoSEQ multiplex PCR; the TCRdb copy retains only in-frame clones and omits some. The sample gives a few hundred thousand clones, approximately 78% of which show up once; 10% is in the top ten. In germline, CDR1 is SEHNR, CDR2 FQNEAQ (reference sequence). V shed 7 bases and J shed 6 bases, with 13 bases lying between them. This CDR3 is built from 13 residues. The data derive from a study of blood T cell repertoires in COVID-19. This TCR came from a woman of 80 years or more with acute or convalescent COVID-19. Sequenced: peripheral blood. This chain joins TRBV7-9 and TRBJ2-1; possible D gene TRBD2, 6 bases. The CDR3, as DNA: TGTGCCAGCAAGGAGGGAGCAGGCAATGAGCAGTTCTTC. Its translation is CASKEGAGNEQFF.